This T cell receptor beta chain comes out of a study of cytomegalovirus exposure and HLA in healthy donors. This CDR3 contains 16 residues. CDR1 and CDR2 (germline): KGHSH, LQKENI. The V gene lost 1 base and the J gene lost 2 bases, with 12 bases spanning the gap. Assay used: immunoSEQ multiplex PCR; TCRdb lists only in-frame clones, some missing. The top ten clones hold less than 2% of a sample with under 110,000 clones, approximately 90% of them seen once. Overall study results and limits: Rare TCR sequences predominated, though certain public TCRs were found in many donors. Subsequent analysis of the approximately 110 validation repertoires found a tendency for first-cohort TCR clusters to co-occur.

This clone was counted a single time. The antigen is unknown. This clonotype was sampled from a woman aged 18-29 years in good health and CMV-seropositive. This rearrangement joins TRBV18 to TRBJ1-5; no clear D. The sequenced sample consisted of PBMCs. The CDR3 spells CASSPRVTGGNQPQHF. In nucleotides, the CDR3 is TGTGCCAGCTCACCACGTGTCACCGGGGGCAATCAGCCCCAGCATTTT.